This T cell receptor (beta chain) came from a study of blood T cell repertoires in COVID-19. The overall study: Italy, Spain and the United States were the sources of the convalescent and acute COVID-19 samples.

J gave up 6 bases and V 3 bases, and 10 bases lay outside the gene matches. Germline V lookup: CDR1 SGDLS, CDR2 YYNGEE. The CDR3 loop spans 15 amino acids. Using immunoSEQ multiplex PCR, the repertoire was profiled, and TCRdb retains in-frame clones only, with some absent. This sample carries 250,000 to 350,000 clones, about 88% of them seen once, and the ten largest clones take 2.5% to 3%. Participant age was roughly 18 to 90 years, and participants resided in fewer than 30 US areas. Participants were placed into cohorts based on the clinical history they reported. Two negative PCRs, clearance, or symptom resolution had been documented for recovered Cohort 3 donors.

Sequenced sample: PBMCs or T cells enriched from blood (not recorded which). This clonotype was obtained from a woman between 45 and 65 years old who had recovered from COVID-19. This chain joins TRBV9 and TRBJ1-2; 8 nucleotides line up with TRBD1. The CDR3 loop is CASSGWGQDLDGYTF. DNA for the CDR3: TGTGCCAGCAGCGGGTGGGGACAGGACTTAGATGGCTACACCTTC.